Listed below are T cell receptor beta chains from one sample, sequenced in a study of T cell responses to AZD1222 COVID-19 vaccine. Assay used: immunoSEQ multiplex PCR; TCRdb lists only in-frame clones, some missing. The repertoire holds around 50,000 clones, around 85% seen once, with approximately 15% in the top ten. This sample comprised peripheral blood, obtained on day 0 of AZD1222 vaccination. These receptors originate from an adult in good health. CDR3s include the opening cysteine and the closing phenylalanine or tryptophan. Fields, in order: D gene, J gene, clone size, V gene, CDR3 protein, CDR3 DNA. D genes are given only for firm matches. Clone size is stated in some rows and not others, as once, few, many or a class when expanded.

-	TRBJ2-3	-	TRBV7-2	CASSLLESGTDTQYF	TGTGCCAGCAGCCTTCTAGAGTCCGGCACAGATACGCAGTATTTT
-	TRBJ2-3	once	TRBV9	CASSVGERLTDTQYF	TGTGCCAGCAGCGTAGGGGAGCGGCTCACAGATACGCAGTATTTT
-	TRBJ1-5	-	TRBV28	CASSFIDSNQPQHF	TGTGCCAGCAGTTTTATCGACTCAAATCAGCCCCAGCATTTT
-	TRBJ1-1	-	TRBV6-5	CASSSSPLGPTAFF	TGTGCCAGCAGTTCAAGCCCGTTGGGGCCCACGGCTTTCTTT
-	TRBJ2-2	-	TRBV7-8	CASSSRGGAGGELFF	TGTGCCAGCAGCTCTCGTGGGGGGGCTGGCGGGGAGCTGTTTTTT
-	TRBJ1-2	-	TRBV5-1	CASSLSGADYGYTF	TGCGCCAGCAGCTTGTCGGGGGCGGACTATGGCTACACCTTC
TRBD1	TRBJ1-2	-	TRBV6-1	CASSESGTGHYGYTF	TGTGCCAGCAGTGAAAGCGGGACAGGGCACTATGGCTACACCTTC
-	TRBJ1-1	-	TRBV6-5	CASSPGRMNTEAFF	TGTGCCAGCAGCCCGGGACGGATGAACACTGAAGCTTTCTTT
TRBD2	TRBJ2-2	-	TRBV27	CASSLGGRIAGELFF	TGTGCCAGCAGTTTGGGCGGGAGAATAGCCGGGGAGCTGTTTTTT
-	TRBJ2-1	-	TRBV5-1	CASSLGGGDSFSSYNEQFF	TGCGCCAGCAGCTTGGGTGGGGGGGACAGCTTTAGCTCCTACAATGAGCAGTTCTTC
TRBD1	TRBJ1-6	few	TRBV9	CASSVASTGGNSPLHF	TGTGCCAGCAGCGTAGCATCAACAGGGGGGAATTCACCCCTCCACTTT
TRBD2	TRBJ2-7	-	TRBV29-1	CSATTSRRYEQYF	TGCAGCGCTACGACTAGCAGAAGATACGAGCAGTACTTC
-	TRBJ1-6	few	TRBV27	CASSRAGTDNSPLHF	TGTGCCAGCAGCAGAGCCGGGACTGATAATTCACCCCTCCACTTT